This T cell receptor beta chain stems from a study of shared clonotypes between healthy human individuals. V was trimmed by 1 base and J by 5 bases, leaving 12 bases between them. This CDR3 spans 15 amino acids. CDR1 SEHNR and CDR2 FQNEAQ come from the germline V gene (reference sequence). The protocol was immunoSEQ multiplex PCR, while the TCRdb copy is restricted to in-frame clones and leaves out a portion. The repertoire holds around 2.1 million clones, with about 94% as singletons. The chain joins TRBV7-9 to TRBJ2-1, with D hard to call. The sequence derives from a man aged 18 to 29 in good health. The specimen was naive CD4+ T cells sorted from blood. Subset here: CD45RA+ positively selected. The CDR3 sequence: CASSLGGEINNEQFF. The CDR3 DNA reads as TGTGCCAGCAGCTTAGGCGGAGAGATAAACAATGAGCAGTTCTTC.